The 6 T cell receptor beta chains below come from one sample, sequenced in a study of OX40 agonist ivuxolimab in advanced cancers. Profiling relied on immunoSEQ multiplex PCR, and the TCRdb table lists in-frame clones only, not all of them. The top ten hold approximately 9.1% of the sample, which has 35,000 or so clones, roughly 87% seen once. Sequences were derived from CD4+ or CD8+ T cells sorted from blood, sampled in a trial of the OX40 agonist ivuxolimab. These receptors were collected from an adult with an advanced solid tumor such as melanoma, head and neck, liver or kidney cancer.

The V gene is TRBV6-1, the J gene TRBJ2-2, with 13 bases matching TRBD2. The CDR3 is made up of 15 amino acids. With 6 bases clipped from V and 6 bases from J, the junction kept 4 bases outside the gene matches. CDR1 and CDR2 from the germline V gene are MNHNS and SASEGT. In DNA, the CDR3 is TGTGCCAGCAGATTACTAGCGGGAGGGCCCGGGGAGCTGTTTTTT. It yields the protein CASRLLAGGPGELFF.

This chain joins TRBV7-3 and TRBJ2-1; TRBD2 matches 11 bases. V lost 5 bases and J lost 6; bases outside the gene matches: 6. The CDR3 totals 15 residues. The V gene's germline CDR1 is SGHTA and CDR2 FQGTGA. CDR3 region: CASSESSGRFNEQFF. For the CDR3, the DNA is TGTGCCAGCAGCGAATCTAGCGGGAGGTTCAATGAGCAGTTCTTC.

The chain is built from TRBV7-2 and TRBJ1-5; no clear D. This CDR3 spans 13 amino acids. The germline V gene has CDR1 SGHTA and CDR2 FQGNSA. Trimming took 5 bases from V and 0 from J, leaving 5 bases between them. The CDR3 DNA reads TGTGCCAGCAGCCCTGATAGCAATCAGCCCCAGCATTTT. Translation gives CASSPDSNQPQHF.

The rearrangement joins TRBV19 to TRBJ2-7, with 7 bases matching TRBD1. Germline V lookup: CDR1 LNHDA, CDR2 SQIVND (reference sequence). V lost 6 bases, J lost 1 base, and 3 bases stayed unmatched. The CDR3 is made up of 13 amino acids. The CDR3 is CASSRTGSYEQYF. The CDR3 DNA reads TGTGCCAGTAGCCGGACAGGATCCTACGAGCAGTACTTC.

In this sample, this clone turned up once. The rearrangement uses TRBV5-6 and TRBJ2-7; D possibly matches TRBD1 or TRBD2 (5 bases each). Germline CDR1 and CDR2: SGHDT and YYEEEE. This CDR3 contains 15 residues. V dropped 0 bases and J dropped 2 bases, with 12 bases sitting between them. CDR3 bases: TGTGCCAGCAGCTTGGGGGACGCCCGAGCCTACGAGCAGTACTTC. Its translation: CASSLGDARAYEQYF.

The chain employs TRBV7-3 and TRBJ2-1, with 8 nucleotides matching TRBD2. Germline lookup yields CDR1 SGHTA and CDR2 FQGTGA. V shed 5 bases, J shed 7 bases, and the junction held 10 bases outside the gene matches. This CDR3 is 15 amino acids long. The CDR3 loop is CASSLTSGSSNEQFF. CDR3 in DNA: TGTGCCAGCAGCCTGACCAGCGGGAGTTCAAATGAGCAGTTCTTC. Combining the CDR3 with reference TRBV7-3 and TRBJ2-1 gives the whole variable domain GAGVSQTPSNKVTEKGKYVELRCDPISGHTALYWYRQSLGQGPEFLIYFQGTGAADDSGLPNDRFFAVRPEGSVSTLKIQRTERGDSAVYLCASSLTSGSSNEQFFGPGTRLTVL.